Shown below are 11 T cell receptor beta chains from a single sample sequenced in a study of beta chain features in type 1 diabetes. What these receptors recognize is not known. Study findings and constraints: Patients with Type 1 diabetes showed moderately but significantly shorter TCRB CDR3s in all four CD4+ subsets.

All of the isolated RNA was reverse transcribed, so expressed TCRB transcripts were sequenced. Libraries were prepared by immunoSEQ multiplex PCR; TCRdb keeps only in-frame clonotypes and omits some of them. The sample carries some 640,000 clones, about 14% recorded once. Sequenced input: naive CD4+ T cells from blood. The receptors derive from a man aged 18 to 29 with type 1 diabetes.

This clone showed up just a few times. The J gene is TRBJ1-3, the V gene TRBV30; TRBD1 might be the D (5 bases). Per germline, CDR1 GTSNPN and CDR2 SVGIG (reference sequence). Trimming removed 7 bases from V and 4 bases from J, with 17 bases in between. The CDR3 runs to 14 residues. CDR3 in amino acids: CASGGEIFGNTIYF. The CDR3 DNA is TGTGCCTCGGGGGGGGAGATTTTCGGAAACACCATATATTTT. Complete variable domain (other parts from reference TRBV30 and TRBJ1-3): SQTIHQWPATLVQPVGSPLSLECTVEGTSNPNLYWYRQAAGRGLQLLFYSVGIGQISSEVPQNLSASRPQDRQFILSSKKLLLSDSGFYLCASGGEIFGNTIYFGEGSWLTVV.

The chain combines TRBV7-2 with TRBJ1-1; D is uncertain. The V gene's germline CDR1 is SGHTA and CDR2 FQGNSA. The V end lost 3 bases, the J end lost 5 bases, and 7 bases lay between the germline ends. This CDR3 spans 12 amino acids. In DNA form, the CDR3 reads TGTGCCAGCAGCTTCGCGGGGACTGAAGCTTTCTTT. Protein sequence: CASSFAGTEAFF.

This clone was seen more than once but under ten times. The chain's CDR3 is CASSLGPAPNYGYTF. The CDR3 coding sequence is TGTGCCAGCAGCTTAGGGCCAGCTCCTAACTATGGCTACACCTTC. The genes are TRBV7-2 and TRBJ1-2; D is undetermined. Germline V gives CDR1 SGHTA, CDR2 FQGNSA. The CDR3 is 15 amino acids. V shed 1 base and J shed 0 bases, with 9 bases lying between them.

As for this clone: The sample has other DNA sequences that encode this CDR3 too. This chain uses TRBV4-3 with TRBJ1-2; D gene uncertain. This CDR3 comprises 16 residues. Trimming removed 1 base at V and 0 bases at J, with 12 bases between. Germline V gene sequence: CDR1 LGHNA, CDR2 YSLEER. The CDR3 DNA is TGCGCCAGCAGCCAAGGGGTAGGAGAGACTAACTATGGCTACACCTTC. It specifies CASSQGVGETNYGYTF.

DNA for the CDR3: TGTGCCAGCAGCGTAGGGTCTACGACAGGGGCGAACACTGAAGCTTTCTTT. It encodes CASSVGSTTGANTEAFF. V and J are TRBV9 and TRBJ1-1; 8 nucleotides agree with TRBD1. The CDR3 has 17 residues. The germline gives CDR1 SGDLS, CDR2 YYNGEE. V was clipped by 0 bases and J by 1 base; unmatched bases: 8. The variable domain in full, with the rest retrieved from reference TRBV9 and TRBJ1-1, is DSGVTQTPKHLITATGQRVTLRCSPRSGDLSVYWYQQSLDQGLQFLIQYYNGEERAKGNILERFSAQQFPDLHSELNLSSLELGDSALYFCASSVGSTTGANTEAFFGQGTRLTVV.

This clone has only a few counts. Within the sample, other DNA sequences also encode this same CDR3. The chain has TRBV2 and TRBJ2-7; D is unclear. The CDR3 extends over 12 amino acids. Trimming left V 0 bases short and J 3 bases short, with 3 bases between. Germline V lookup: CDR1 SNHLY, CDR2 FYNNEI. The CDR3 bases are TGTGCCAGCAGTGAAGCGGGCTACGAGCAGTACTTC. As protein: CASSEAGYEQYF.

The V call is TRBV29-1, the J call TRBJ2-1, with D perhaps matching TRBD1 (6 bases). CDR1 and CDR2 (germline): SQVTM, ANQGSEA. V lost 7 bases and J lost 5, with 18 bases in between. This CDR3 contains 14 residues. The CDR3 DNA follows: TGCAGCGCAGGGGTGGGGGCGTACAACAATGAGCAGTTCTTC. Its protein product is CSAGVGAYNNEQFF.

This clone was counted a few times. This chain joins TRBV7-2 and TRBJ2-1; no reliable D call. Germline assignment: CDR1 SGHTA and CDR2 FQGNSA. V was cut by 5 bases and J by 6 bases, with 8 bases left in between. CDR3 length: 12 residues. CDR3 residues: CASSRFGNEQFF. The CDR3 DNA is TGTGCCAGCAGCCGGTTCGGCAATGAGCAGTTCTTC.

This clone has only a few counts. The chain couples TRBV7-9 to TRBJ2-7; TRBD1 agrees at 8 bases. Germline V lookup: CDR1 SEHNR, CDR2 FQNEAQ (reference sequence). V shed 5 bases, J shed 2 bases, and the junction held 5 bases outside the gene matches. CDR3 size: 14 residues. The CDR3 sequence is CASSPRQGPYEQYF. The CDR3 DNA reads as TGTGCCAGCAGCCCTCGACAGGGGCCCTACGAGCAGTACTTC.

V and J are TRBV6-5 and TRBJ1-1, with D possibly matching TRBD1 (5 bases). The V gene lost 6 bases and the J gene lost 0 bases, with 8 bases spanning the gap. The CDR3 sequence is 13 residues long. Germline V gives CDR1 MNHEY, CDR2 SVGAGI. CDR3 sequence (DNA): TGTGCCAGCAGCCGACAGATGAACACTGAAGCTTTCTTT. Protein sequence: CASSRQMNTEAFF.

This clone was seen more than once but under ten times. The rearrangement joins TRBV9 to TRBJ2-1, with D tentatively TRBD2 (6 bases). The CDR3 is 12 residues long. CDR1 and CDR2 (germline): SGDLS, YYNGEE. V lost 3 bases, J lost 10 bases, and 11 bases lay in between. CDR3 loop: CASSGGTLEQFF. Written as DNA, the CDR3 is TGTGCCAGCAGCGGGGGGACTTTGGAGCAGTTCTTC.